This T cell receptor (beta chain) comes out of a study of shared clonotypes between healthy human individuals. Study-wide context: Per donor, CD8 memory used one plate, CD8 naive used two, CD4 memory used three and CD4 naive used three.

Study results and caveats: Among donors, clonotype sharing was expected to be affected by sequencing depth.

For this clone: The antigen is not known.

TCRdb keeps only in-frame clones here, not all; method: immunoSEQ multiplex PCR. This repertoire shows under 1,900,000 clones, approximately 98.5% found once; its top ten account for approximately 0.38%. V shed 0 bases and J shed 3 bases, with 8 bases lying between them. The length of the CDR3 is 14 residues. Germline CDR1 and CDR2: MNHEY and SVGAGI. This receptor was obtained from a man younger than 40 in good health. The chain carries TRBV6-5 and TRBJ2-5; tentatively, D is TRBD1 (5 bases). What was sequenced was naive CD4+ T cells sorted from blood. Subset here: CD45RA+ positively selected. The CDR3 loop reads CASSYSTDKETQYF. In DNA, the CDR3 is TGTGCCAGCAGTTACTCGACAGATAAAGAGACCCAGTACTTC.